This T cell receptor (beta chain) came from a study of molecular identifiers for immune sequencing clone quantification. General observations from the study: Whereas naive cells kept under 1% of molecules in clones above 20 RNA copies, such clones held over 98% in effectors.

This clonotype was found many times. Its matching antigen is unknown. Naive CD8 T cells were FACS-sorted by CD8+CD4-CCR7+CD45RA+ markers. CDR3 length: 15 residues. V was cut by 5 bases and J by 1 base, with 12 bases left in between. From the PCR reads, TCRdb called clonotypes with MiXCR, one entry per CDR3 protein. The repertoire includes about half a million distinct CDR3 sequences, roughly 26% of them detected once, and roughly 0.79% sits in the top ten. V gene TRBV12-3 or TRBV12-4 combines with J gene TRBJ1-5, with unresolved D. Sequenced material: naive CD8+ T cells from blood, with Jurkat cell RNA spiked in. As to subset: FACS-sorted CD8+CD4-CCR7+CD45RA+ naive T cells. The TCR sequence derives from a human donor in good health. Some libraries in this study had Jurkat cell RNA spiked in. The CDR3: CASSTGPASNQPQHF. CDR3 DNA: TGTGCCAGCAGTACCGGCCCCGCCAGCAATCAGCCCCAGCATTTT.